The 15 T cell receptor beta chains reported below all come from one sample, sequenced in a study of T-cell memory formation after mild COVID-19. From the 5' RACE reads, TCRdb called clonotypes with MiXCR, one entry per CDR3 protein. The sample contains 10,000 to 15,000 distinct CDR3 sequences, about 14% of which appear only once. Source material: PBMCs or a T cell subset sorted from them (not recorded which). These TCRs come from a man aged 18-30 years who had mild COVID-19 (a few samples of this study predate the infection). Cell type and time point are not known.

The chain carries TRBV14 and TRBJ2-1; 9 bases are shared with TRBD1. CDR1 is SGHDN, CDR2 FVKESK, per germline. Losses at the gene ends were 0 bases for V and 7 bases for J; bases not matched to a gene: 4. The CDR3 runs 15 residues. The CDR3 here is CASSQDLGQGNEQFF. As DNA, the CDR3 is TGTGCCAGCAGCCAAGATCTGGGACAGGGTAATGAGCAGTTCTTC.

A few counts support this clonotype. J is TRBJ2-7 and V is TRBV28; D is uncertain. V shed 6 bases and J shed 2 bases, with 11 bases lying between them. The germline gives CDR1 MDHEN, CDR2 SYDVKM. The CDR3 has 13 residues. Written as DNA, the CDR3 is TGTGCCAGCAGCTCCTACGCCCCCTACGAGCAGTACGTC. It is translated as CASSSYAPYEQYV.

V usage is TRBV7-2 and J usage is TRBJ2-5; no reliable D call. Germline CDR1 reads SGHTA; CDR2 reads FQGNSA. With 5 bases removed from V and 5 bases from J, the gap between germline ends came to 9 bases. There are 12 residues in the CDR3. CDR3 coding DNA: TGTGCCAGCAGCGTCGGGTTGGAGACCCAGTACTTC. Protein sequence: CASSVGLETQYF.

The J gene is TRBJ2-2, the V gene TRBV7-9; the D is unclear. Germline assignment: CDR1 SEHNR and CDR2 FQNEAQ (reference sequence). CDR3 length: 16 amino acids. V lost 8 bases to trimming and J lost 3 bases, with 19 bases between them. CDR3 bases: TGTGCCAGCGGATTCCTATCAAGATCCCACACCGGGGAGCTGTTTTTT. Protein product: CASGFLSRSHTGELFF.

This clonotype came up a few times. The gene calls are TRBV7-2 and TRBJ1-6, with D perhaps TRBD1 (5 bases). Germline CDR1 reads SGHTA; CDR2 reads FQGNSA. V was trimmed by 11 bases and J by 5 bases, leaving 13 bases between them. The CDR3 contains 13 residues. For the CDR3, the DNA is TGTGCCGGGAGAGGGGTCAATAATTCACCCCTCCACTTT. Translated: CAGRGVNNSPLHF.

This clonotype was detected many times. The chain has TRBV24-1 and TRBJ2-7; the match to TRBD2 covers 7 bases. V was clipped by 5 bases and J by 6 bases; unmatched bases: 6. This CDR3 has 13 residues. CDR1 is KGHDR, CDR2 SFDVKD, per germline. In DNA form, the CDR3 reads TGTGCCACCAGTGCCACCCCGGGAGGCGAGCAGTACTTC. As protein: CATSATPGGEQYF.

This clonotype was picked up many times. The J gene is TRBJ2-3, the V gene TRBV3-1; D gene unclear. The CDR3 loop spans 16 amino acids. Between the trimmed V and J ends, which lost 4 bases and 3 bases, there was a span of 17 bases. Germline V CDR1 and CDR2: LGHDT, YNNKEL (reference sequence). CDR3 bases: TGTGCCAGCAGCCGTACCTACTCGATTTCAACAGATACGCAGTATTTT. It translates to CASSRTYSISTDTQYF.

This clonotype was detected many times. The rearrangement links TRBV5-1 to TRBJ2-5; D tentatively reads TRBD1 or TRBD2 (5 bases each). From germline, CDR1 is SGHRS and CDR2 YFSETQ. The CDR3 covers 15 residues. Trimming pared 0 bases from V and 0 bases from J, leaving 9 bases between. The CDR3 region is CASSLEKGHQETQYF. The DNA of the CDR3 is TGCGCCAGCAGCTTGGAAAAGGGACACCAAGAGACCCAGTACTTC.

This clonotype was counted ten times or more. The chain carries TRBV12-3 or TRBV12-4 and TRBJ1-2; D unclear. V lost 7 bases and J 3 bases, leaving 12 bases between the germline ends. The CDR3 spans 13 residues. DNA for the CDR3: TGTGCCAGCACCTTGGCGGAATACTATGGCTACACCTTC. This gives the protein CASTLAEYYGYTF.

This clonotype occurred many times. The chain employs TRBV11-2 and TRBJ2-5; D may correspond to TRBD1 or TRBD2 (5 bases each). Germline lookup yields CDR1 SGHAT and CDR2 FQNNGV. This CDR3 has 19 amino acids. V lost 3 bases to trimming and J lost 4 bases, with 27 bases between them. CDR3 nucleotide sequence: TGTGCCAGCAGCTTGAGGGTTGGGCAGGGATATTCTTCAGGAGAGACCCAGTACTTC. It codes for CASSLRVGQGYSSGETQYF.

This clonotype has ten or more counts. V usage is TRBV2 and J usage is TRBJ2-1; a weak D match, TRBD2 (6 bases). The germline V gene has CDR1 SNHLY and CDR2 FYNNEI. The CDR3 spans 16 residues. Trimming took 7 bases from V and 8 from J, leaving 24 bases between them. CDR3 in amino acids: CASMGRTRGKVDEQFF. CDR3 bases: TGTGCCAGCATGGGCCGGACGCGCGGGAAAGTGGATGAGCAGTTCTTC.

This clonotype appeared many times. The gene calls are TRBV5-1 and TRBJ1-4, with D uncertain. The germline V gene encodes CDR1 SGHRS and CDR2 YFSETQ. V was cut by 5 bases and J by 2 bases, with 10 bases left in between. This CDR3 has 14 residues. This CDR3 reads CASRLVGTNEKLFF. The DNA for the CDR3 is TGCGCCAGCAGGCTGGTCGGGACTAATGAAAAACTGTTTTTT.

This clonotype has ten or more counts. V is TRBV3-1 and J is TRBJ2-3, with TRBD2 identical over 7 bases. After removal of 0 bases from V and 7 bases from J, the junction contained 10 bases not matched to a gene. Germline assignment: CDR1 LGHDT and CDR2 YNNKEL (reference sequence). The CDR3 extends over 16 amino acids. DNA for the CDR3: TGTGCCAGCAGCCAAGATTTAGCGGGCCTCCGAAATACGCAGTATTTT. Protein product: CASSQDLAGLRNTQYF.

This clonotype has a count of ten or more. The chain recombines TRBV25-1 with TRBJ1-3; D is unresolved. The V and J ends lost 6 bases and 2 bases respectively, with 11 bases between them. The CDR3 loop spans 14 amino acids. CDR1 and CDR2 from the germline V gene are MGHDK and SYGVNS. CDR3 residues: CASSPGHTGNTIYF. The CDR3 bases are TGTGCCAGCAGCCCCGGCCATACTGGAAACACCATATATTTT.

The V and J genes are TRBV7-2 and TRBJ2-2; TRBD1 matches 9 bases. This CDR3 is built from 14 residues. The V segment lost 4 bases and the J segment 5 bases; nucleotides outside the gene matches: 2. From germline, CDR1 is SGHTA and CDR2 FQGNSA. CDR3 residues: CASSSGQGTGELFF. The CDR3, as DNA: TGTGCCAGCAGCTCCGGACAGGGGACCGGGGAGCTGTTTTTT.